Here is one T cell receptor (beta chain) with its context. Its target is unknown. The sample originates from a study of blood T cells in healthy people across ages. On the study more broadly: Template switching captured about one barcoded beta molecule per two T cells.

The authors ran a second PCR of roughly 6 to 11 cycles using a sample-barcoded 5' primer and a J-beta primer mix. From the 5' RACE reads, TCRdb called clonotypes with MiXCR, one entry per CDR3 protein. Of about 400,000 distinct CDR3 sequences listed, approximately 51% are singletons. General study points: Among T cells, TCR beta diversity per million cells dropped roughly linearly as age rose.

Trimming shortened V by 6 bases and J by 2 bases, and 14 bases separated the two germline ends. The germline gives CDR1 MDHEN, CDR2 SYDVKM. CDR3 length: 15 amino acids. Isolating PBMCs gave at least 6 million of these cells per sample. The chain couples TRBV28 to TRBJ2-1, with D tentatively TRBD1 (6 bases). Material: blood. The TCR sequence derives from a man between 60 and 75 years old in good health. CDR3 coding DNA: TGTGCCAGCAGGCCCAGGGGACGTACCTACAATGAGCAGTTCTTC. It translates to CASRPRGRTYNEQFF.